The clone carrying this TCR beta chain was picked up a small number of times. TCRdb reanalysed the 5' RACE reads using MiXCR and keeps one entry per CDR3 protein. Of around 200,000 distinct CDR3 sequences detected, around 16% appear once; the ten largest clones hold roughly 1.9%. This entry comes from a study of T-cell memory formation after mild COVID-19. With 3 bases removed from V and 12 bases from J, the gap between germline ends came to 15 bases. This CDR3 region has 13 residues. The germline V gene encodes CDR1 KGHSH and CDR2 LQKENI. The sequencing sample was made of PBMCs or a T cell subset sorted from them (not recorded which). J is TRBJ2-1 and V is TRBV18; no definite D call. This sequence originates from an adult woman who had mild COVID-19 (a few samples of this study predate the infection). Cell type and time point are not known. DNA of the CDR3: TGTGCCAGCTCACCTACTCCTCCGCAAGGGCAGTTCTTC. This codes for CASSPTPPQGQFF. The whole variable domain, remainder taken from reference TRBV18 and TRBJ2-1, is NAGVMQNPRHLVRRRGQEARLRCSPMKGHSHVYWYRQLPEEGLKFMVYLQKENIIDESGMPKERFSAEFPKEGPSILRIQQVVRGDSAAYFCASSPTPPQGQFFGPGTRLTVL.